This T cell receptor (beta chain) was obtained from a study of cytomegalovirus exposure and HLA in healthy donors. Turning to the study itself: The study's early data release held about 85 million unique TCRs from HLA-typed donors.

As for this clone: The target antigen is unknown.

A multiplex PCR was run with 60 Vbeta primers and 13 Jbeta primers. Measured with immunoSEQ multiplex PCR; TCRdb has only the in-frame clones, and not every one. Its table lists some 150,000 clones. The CDR3 contains 20 residues. Germline V gives CDR1 MDHEN, CDR2 SYDVKM. The junction had 15 bases not matched to a gene; V was cut back by 2 bases and J by 6 bases. Study-level findings and limits: Available immune exposure information covered CMV serostatus only. It is likely that the observed cluster of highly shared sequence variants was a sequencing artifact.

V is TRBV28 and J is TRBJ2-2; 13 bases agree with TRBD2. This TCR was recovered from a woman aged 18-29 years in good health and CMV-seronegative. Sequenced: PBMCs. The CDR3 DNA reads TGTGCCAGCAGTTTAAGCCTGTGGACTAGCGGGAGCACATCGTCCGGGGAGCTGTTTTTT. As protein: CASSLSLWTSGSTSSGELFF.